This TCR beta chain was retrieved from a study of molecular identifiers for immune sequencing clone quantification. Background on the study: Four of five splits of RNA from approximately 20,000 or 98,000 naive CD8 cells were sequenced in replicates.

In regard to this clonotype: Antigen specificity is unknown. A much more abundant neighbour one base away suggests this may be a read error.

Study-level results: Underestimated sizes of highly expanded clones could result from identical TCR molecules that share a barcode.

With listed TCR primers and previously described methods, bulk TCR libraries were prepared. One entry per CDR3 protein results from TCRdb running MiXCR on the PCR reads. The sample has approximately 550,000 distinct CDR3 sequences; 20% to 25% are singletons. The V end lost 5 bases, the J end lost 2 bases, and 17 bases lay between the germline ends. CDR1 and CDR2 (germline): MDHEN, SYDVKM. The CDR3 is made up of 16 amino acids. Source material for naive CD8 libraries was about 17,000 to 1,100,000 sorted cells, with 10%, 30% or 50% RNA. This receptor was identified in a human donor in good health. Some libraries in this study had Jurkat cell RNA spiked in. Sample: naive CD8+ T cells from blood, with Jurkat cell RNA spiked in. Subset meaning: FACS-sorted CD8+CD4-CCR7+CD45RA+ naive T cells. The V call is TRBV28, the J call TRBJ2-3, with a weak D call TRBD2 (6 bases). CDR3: CASSPPAGTLTDTQYF. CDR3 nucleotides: TGTGCCAGCAGTCCACCGGCGGGGACGCTCACAGATACGCAGTATTTT. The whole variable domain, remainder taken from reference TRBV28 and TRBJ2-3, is DVKVTQSSRYLVKRTGEKVFLECVQDMDHENMFWYRQDPGLGLRLIYFSYDVKMKEKGDIPEGYSVSREKKERFSLILESASTNQTSMYLCASSPPAGTLTDTQYFGPGTRLTVL.